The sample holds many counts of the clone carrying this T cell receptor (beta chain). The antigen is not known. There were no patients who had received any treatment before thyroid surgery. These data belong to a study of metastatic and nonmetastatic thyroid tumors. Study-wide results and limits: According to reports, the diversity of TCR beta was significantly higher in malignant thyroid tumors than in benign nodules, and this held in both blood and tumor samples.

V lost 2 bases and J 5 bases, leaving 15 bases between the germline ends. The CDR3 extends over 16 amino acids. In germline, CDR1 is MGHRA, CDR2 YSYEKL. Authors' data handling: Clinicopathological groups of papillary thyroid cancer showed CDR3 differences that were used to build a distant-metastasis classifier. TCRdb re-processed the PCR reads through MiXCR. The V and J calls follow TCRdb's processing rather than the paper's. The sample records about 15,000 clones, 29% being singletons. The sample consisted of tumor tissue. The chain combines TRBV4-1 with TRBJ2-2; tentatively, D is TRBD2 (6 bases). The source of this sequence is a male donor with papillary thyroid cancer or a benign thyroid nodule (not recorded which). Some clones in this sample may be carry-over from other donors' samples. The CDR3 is CASSQFTSPGTGELFF. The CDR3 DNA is TGCGCCAGCAGCCAATTTACTAGCCCAGGGACCGGGGAGCTGTTTTTT.